The 21 T cell receptor beta chains reported below all come from one sample, sequenced in a study of T cells of healthy individuals. TCRdb reanalysed the 5' RACE reads using MiXCR and keeps one entry per CDR3 protein. Of 55,000 to 65,000 distinct CDR3 sequences in the sample, around 15% were seen once. Source of these receptors: a human donor in good health.

This clonotype showed up just a few times. The chain combines TRBV4-1 with TRBJ1-1; unclear D gene. Trimming shortened V by 1 base and J by 0 bases, and 15 bases separated the two germline ends. The CDR3 totals 17 residues. Per the germline V gene, CDR1 is MGHRA and CDR2 is YSYEKL. CDR3 in DNA: TGCGCCAGCAGCCAAGTCGATATGGGGTTTGTGAACACTGAAGCTTTCTTT. Its translation is CASSQVDMGFVNTEAFF.

This clonotype was recorded at least ten times. The chain joins TRBV3-1 to TRBJ2-7; 11 bases match TRBD2. J gave up 3 bases and V 4 bases, and 5 bases lay outside the gene matches. The CDR3 length is 15 residues. Germline CDR1 and CDR2: LGHDT and YNNKEL (reference sequence). The CDR3 loop is CASSRPGTSGYEQYF. The DNA of the CDR3 is TGTGCCAGCAGCCGACCCGGGACTAGCGGCTACGAGCAGTACTTC.

This clonotype has just a few counts. The chain carries TRBV7-6 and TRBJ2-5; 10 bases align to TRBD2. CDR1 and CDR2 from the germline V gene are SGHVS and FNYEAQ. J was trimmed by 5 bases and V by 4 bases; bases with no gene match: 10. CDR3 length: 16 residues. The CDR3 region is CASSSPLAGGSETQYF. CDR3 DNA: TGTGCCAGCAGCTCCCCTTTAGCGGGGGGATCGGAGACCCAGTACTTC. The full variable domain, with the rest looked up from reference TRBV7-6 and TRBJ2-5, is GAGVSQSPRYKVTKRGQDVALRCDPISGHVSLYWYRQALGQGPEFLTYFNYEAQQDKSGLPNDRFSAERPEGSISTLTIQRTEQRDSAMYRCASSSPLAGGSETQYFGPGTRLLVL.

This clonotype was found many times. This chain joins TRBV18 and TRBJ2-7, with D perhaps TRBD1 (6 bases). This CDR3 is built from 14 residues. Germline-derived CDR1 and CDR2 are KGHSH and LQKENI. V was trimmed by 0 bases and J by 4 bases, leaving 10 bases between them. For the CDR3, the DNA is TGTGCCAGCTCACCACCTGGGACAACTTACGAGCAGTACTTC. Residues: CASSPPGTTYEQYF.

In this sample, this clonotype turned up many times. V is TRBV21-1 and J is TRBJ2-7; the table's D call of TRBD1 was not tested on the DNA. TRBV21-1 is shown as a pseudogene. This CDR3 has 15 amino acids. In DNA form, the CDR3 reads TGTGCCAGCAGCAAAGGGTGGGACAGGGTGAGCGAGCAGTACTTC. Protein: CASSKGWDRVSEQYF.

V is TRBV11-2 and J is TRBJ1-3; unclear D gene. This CDR3 region has 14 residues. Germline V gene sequence: CDR1 SGHAT, CDR2 FQNNGV. V was shortened by 0 bases and J by 1 base, with 4 bases between the two germline ends. DNA of the CDR3: TGTGCCAGCAGCTTAGACAGATCTGGAAACACCATATATTTT. Encoded protein: CASSLDRSGNTIYF.

Many counts were recorded for this clonotype. The rearrangement uses TRBV7-9 and TRBJ1-1; TRBD1 matches at 7 bases. This CDR3 region has 15 residues. V lost 3 bases to trimming and J lost 0 bases; unmatched junction nucleotides: 4. The germline V gene encodes CDR1 SEHNR and CDR2 FQNEAQ (reference sequence). CDR3 in DNA: TGTGCCAGCAGCTTCCACAGGGGATTGAACACTGAAGCTTTCTTT. Amino acid sequence: CASSFHRGLNTEAFF.

This clonotype showed up many times. The CDR3 loop reads CASSLESASMNADTQYF. The DNA for the CDR3 is TGTGCCAGCAGCTTAGAATCTGCGTCTATGAATGCAGATACGCAGTATTTT. The V call is TRBV7-2, the J call TRBJ2-3, with unresolved D. This CDR3 has 17 residues. V was clipped by 1 base and J by 4 bases, with 18 bases between them. Germline loops: CDR1 SGHTA, CDR2 FQGNSA.

This clonotype was counted many times. This rearrangement joins TRBV20-1 to TRBJ2-7; 7 bases align to TRBD1. This CDR3 is built from 15 residues. With 0 bases clipped from V and 0 bases from J, the junction kept 5 bases outside the gene matches. Per the germline V gene, CDR1 is DFQATT and CDR2 is SNEGSKA (reference sequence). The CDR3 is CSARDIRQGSYEQYF. The CDR3 DNA reads TGCAGTGCTAGAGACATAAGACAGGGCTCCTACGAGCAGTACTTC.

This clonotype was counted at least ten times. The V call is TRBV7-2, the J call TRBJ2-5; D unclear. CDR1 SGHTA and CDR2 FQGNSA come from the germline V gene. This CDR3 has 13 amino acids. V lost 4 bases to trimming and J lost 1 base, with 7 bases between them. CDR3 DNA sequence: TGTGCCAGCAGCTCCCGTGTCCAAGAGACCCAGTACTTC. This codes for CASSSRVQETQYF.

This clonotype is labeled medium-sized. The chain recombines TRBV7-9 with TRBJ1-3; D is possibly TRBD1 (5 bases). V was clipped by 5 bases and J by 4 bases, with 18 bases between them. CDR3 length: 16 residues. In germline, CDR1 is SEHNR, CDR2 FQNEAQ (reference sequence). Here the CDR3 DNA reads TGTGCCAGCAGCCTCCCCCCGACAGCGGTCGGAAACACCATATATTTT. Encoded protein: CASSLPPTAVGNTIYF.

This clonotype was observed many times. This sequence joins TRBV7-2 and TRBJ2-1, with a tentative D call TRBD2 (6 bases). The CDR3 has 12 amino acids. CDR1 is SGHTA and CDR2 is FQGNSA in the germline V gene. Trimming left V 5 bases short and J 6 bases short, with 8 bases between. The CDR3 region is CASSPTSNEQFF. Here the CDR3 DNA reads TGTGCCAGCAGCCCGACTAGCAATGAGCAGTTCTTC.

The sample holds many counts of this clonotype. The chain links TRBV25-1 to TRBJ2-5; D may be TRBD1 (6 bases). Trimming took 2 bases from V and 1 from J, leaving 11 bases between them. CDR1 MGHDK and CDR2 SYGVNS come from the germline V gene. The CDR3 sequence is 15 residues long. The CDR3: CASSEKGVAQETQYF. In DNA, the CDR3 is TGTGCCAGCAGTGAAAAGGGGGTCGCCCAAGAGACCCAGTACTTC.

V and J are TRBV6-1 and TRBJ2-1; D possibly corresponds to TRBD2 (5 bases). The germline gives CDR1 MNHNS, CDR2 SASEGT. V was shortened by 1 base and J by 8 bases, with 12 bases between the two germline ends. The CDR3 is 14 amino acids. CDR3 sequence: CASSEGTGWDEQFF. The CDR3 coding sequence is TGTGCCAGCAGTGAAGGGACGGGGTGGGATGAGCAGTTCTTC.

This clonotype was seen many times. This rearrangement joins TRBV10-3 to TRBJ2-7; tentatively, D is TRBD1 (5 bases). From germline, CDR1 is ENHRY and CDR2 SYGVKD. V was clipped by 4 bases and J by 6 bases, with 16 bases between them. The CDR3 totals 14 residues. CDR3 in DNA: TGTGCCATCAGTGTTAGACAGATTGACGGCGAGCAGTACTTC. This sequence encodes CAISVRQIDGEQYF.

Worth noting for this clonotype: Just one base apart from a much larger clone, this may be a read error. The J gene is TRBJ2-5, the V gene TRBV24-1; D not resolved. Germline CDR1 is KGHDR and CDR2 is SFDVKD. There are 12 residues in the CDR3. The DNA for the CDR3 is TGTGCCACGAGTTGGGGTCAAGAGACCAAGTACTTC. It specifies CATSWGQETKYF.

This sequence joins TRBV5-1 and TRBJ2-1; no clear D gene. Deletions cut 0 bases from V and 8 bases from J, with 9 bases between. CDR3 length equals 13 residues. CDR1 and CDR2 (germline): SGHRS, YFSETQ. CDR3 nucleotides: TGCGCCAGCAGCTTGGTTTCTTCGGATGAGCAGTTCTTC. Translating it yields CASSLVSSDEQFF.

This clonotype has just a few counts. This sequence joins TRBV20-1 and TRBJ2-1, with no clear D. This CDR3 has 14 residues. The germline V gene encodes CDR1 DFQATT and CDR2 SNEGSKA (reference sequence). The V end was cut by 5 bases, the J end by 5 bases, with 16 bases between. The CDR3 DNA follows: TGCAGTGCTCCGGACCCGGTTTCCCACAATGAGCAGTTCTTC. It codes for CSAPDPVSHNEQFF.

This clonotype came up a few times. The chain has TRBV20-1 and TRBJ1-1; 9 bases line up with TRBD1. The germline V gene encodes CDR1 DFQATT and CDR2 SNEGSKA (reference sequence). The CDR3 contains 15 residues. Trimming at V came to 0 bases and at J to 1 base, leaving 3 bases not matched to a gene. CDR3 in DNA: TGCAGTGCTAGAGATGAGGACAGGGGGAACACTGAAGCTTTCTTT. Its translation is CSARDEDRGNTEAFF.

CDR3 nucleotides: TGTGCCAGCTCATCGGGACTTCTCTACGAGCAGTACTTC. It is translated as CASSSGLLYEQYF. The V call is TRBV18, the J call TRBJ2-7, with a weak D call TRBD2 (6 bases). The CDR3 length is 13 residues. V lost 5 bases, J lost 3 bases, and 11 bases lay in between. Germline assignment: CDR1 KGHSH and CDR2 LQKENI.

A few counts support this clonotype. V and J are TRBV28 and TRBJ2-7; 8 bases match TRBD2. The CDR3 covers 13 residues. The ends lost 8 bases at V and 0 bases at J; junction bases unmatched: 3. Per germline, CDR1 MDHEN and CDR2 SYDVKM. CDR3: CASDGGASYEQYF. The CDR3 bases are TGTGCCAGCGACGGGGGGGCCTCCTACGAGCAGTACTTC.